Listed below are T cell receptor beta chains from one sample, sequenced in a study of OX40 agonist ivuxolimab in advanced cancers. Sequencing was performed with immunoSEQ multiplex PCR; in TCRdb, only in-frame clones are kept and a portion is missing. Of 75,000 to 100,000 clones listed, 70% to 85% are singletons. The starting material was CD4+ or CD8+ T cells sorted from blood, obtained in a trial of the OX40 agonist ivuxolimab. These receptors came from an adult with an advanced solid tumor such as melanoma, head and neck, liver or kidney cancer. Each CDR3 is given with its conserved first and last residue. D genes are given only for firm matches. The listing skips clone size in some rows; elsewhere it reads once, few, many or a size class.

>once|TRBJ2-7|TRBD1|TRBV7-9
TGTGCCAGCAGCAACCTACAGGGGGCCCGCTACGAGCAGTACTTC
CASSNLQGARYEQYF
>NA|TRBJ2-7|TRBD1|TRBV6-5
TGTGCCAGCAGTTACGGGACAGGGCCCTACGAGCAGTACTTC
CASSYGTGPYEQYF
>once|TRBJ1-5|TRBD1|TRBV30
TGTGCCTGGAGTCGGACAGGGGCAAATCAGCCCCAGCATTTT
CAWSRTGANQPQHF
>NA|TRBJ2-7|TRBD1|TRBV2
TGTGCCAGCAGCGGGACAGGCGCCGAGCAGTACTTC
CASSGTGAEQYF
>NA|TRBJ2-7|NA|TRBV29-1
TGCAGCGTTCTGAGGCCCAACTACGAGCAGTACTTC
CSVLRPNYEQYF
>NA|TRBJ1-1|NA|TRBV5-8
TGTGCCAGCACCCCATTGGGGGCGGGTGGAAGGAACACTGAAGCTTTCTTT
CASTPLGAGGRNTEAFF
>NA|TRBJ2-5|NA|TRBV4-2
TGTGCCAGCCAGAAGGGTTTGGCGGACCCCGGAGAGACCCAGTACTTC
CASQKGLADPGETQYF
>few|TRBJ1-2|TRBD1|TRBV5-7
TGTGCCAGCAGCGTACAGGGGAATCTTCGCTATGGCTACACCTTC
CASSVQGNLRYGYTF
>NA|TRBJ2-5|NA|TRBV4-1
TGCGCCAGCAGCCAAGGCGCCGGCCAAGAGACCCAGTACTTC
CASSQGAGQETQYF
>once|TRBJ2-2|NA|TRBV29-1
TGCAGCGTTGGGGGTGGGCGCACCGGGGAGCTGTTTTTT
CSVGGGRTGELFF
>NA|TRBJ1-2|NA|TRBV28
TGTGCCAGCATCCTTAATGGGATCAACTATGGCTACACCTTC
CASILNGINYGYTF
>NA|TRBJ2-7|TRBD1|TRBV7-9
TGTGCCAGCAGCTTTCTTGGGACAGGTGTCTCCTACGAGCAGTACTTC
CASSFLGTGVSYEQYF
>NA|TRBJ2-7|TRBD1|TRBV7-3
TGTGCCAGCAGCTTCACAGGGGGCCTCGCCTCCTACGAGCAGTACTTC
CASSFTGGLASYEQYF
>NA|TRBJ2-3|NA|TRBV11-3
TGTGCCAGCAGCGCAGGGTTGGACACAGATACGCAGTATTTT
CASSAGLDTDTQYF
>NA|TRBJ2-6|TRBD2|TRBV7-9
TGTGCCAGCAGCTTAGCGAGGGCGGGGGGTGCCTCTGGGGCCAACGTCCTGACTTTC
CASSLARAGGASGANVLTF
>NA|TRBJ2-6|TRBD2|TRBV10-1
TGCGCCAGCAGTGGGAGACGGGGGGTAGGCTCTGGGGCCAACGTCCTGACTTTC
CASSGRRGVGSGANVLTF
>NA|TRBJ1-1|NA|TRBV7-2
TGTGCCAGCAGCTCTGGGGCCATTGGAGCTTTCTTT
CASSSGAIGAFF